Below are 24 T cell receptor beta chains sequenced from a single sample in a study of regulatory T cells in long-lasting Graves disease (dated by TCRdb to about 2021). Libraries were prepared through multiplex PCR. TCRdb names Illumina HiSeq 4000 as the instrument used. CDR3 regions were amplified by Arm-PCR with iRepertoire HTBI primers to construct TCR beta libraries. Using fastp at Q25 and MiXCR, TCRdb reprocessed the public reads and kept productive beta chains. Rows are unified per CDR3 protein, each entry keeping the most common DNA and genes. This sample holds a few hundred thousand distinct CDR3 sequences; around an eighth were observed only once. The top ten constitute roughly 10% of the sample. The intended sense of this specimen's time point label: newly diagnosed GD, antithyroid drugs for less than 3 months. For both TCR sequencing and RNA sequencing, RNA was extracted from PBMCs in TRIzol.

This sample also appeared in a second study, on T cells in Graves' hyperthyroidism and ophthalmopathy.

The starting material was peripheral blood mononuclear cells (PBMCs), obtained at new diagnosis, from a patient treated with antithyroid drugs. These receptors were obtained from a man younger than 40 with Graves disease. Donor details come from another sample of the same person, matched by shared clones.

This clonotype was counted between two and nine times. The J gene is TRBJ1-1, the V gene TRBV7-3; TRBD1 might be the D (5 bases). From germline, CDR1 is SGHTA and CDR2 FQGTGA. V was clipped by 4 bases and J by 6 bases, with 12 bases between them. The CDR3 has 13 residues. In DNA, the CDR3 is TGTGCCAGCAGCTCATGGGGGGGGGCTGAAGCTTTCTTT. This gives the protein CASSSWGGAEAFF. The complete variable domain, with remaining parts taken from reference TRBV7-3 and TRBJ1-1, reads GAGVSQTPSNKVTEKGKYVELRCDPISGHTALYWYRQSLGQGPEFLIYFQGTGAADDSGLPNDRFFAVRPEGSVSTLKIQRTERGDSAVYLCASSSWGGAEAFFGQGTRLTVV.

This clonotype has more than one count but fewer than ten. J is TRBJ2-7 and V is TRBV30, with D tentatively TRBD1 or TRBD2 (5 bases each). Germline-derived CDR1 and CDR2 are GTSNPN and SVGIG (reference sequence). The CDR3 loop spans 13 amino acids. Deletions cut 4 bases from V and 1 base from J, with 11 bases between. The CDR3 nucleotides are TGTGCCTGGACCACAGGCGGGTCCTACGAGCAGTACTTC. Translating it yields CAWTTGGSYEQYF.

This clonotype has ten or more counts. The chain couples TRBV30 to TRBJ2-7, with D perhaps TRBD2 (6 bases). Germline V gene lookup returns CDR1 GTSNPN and CDR2 SVGIG (reference sequence). The CDR3 totals 12 residues. Trimming shortened V by 5 bases and J by 5 bases, and 13 bases separated the two germline ends. In DNA form, the CDR3 reads TGTGCCTGGGGTAGTAAGCGGGACGAGCAGTACTTC. It specifies CAWGSKRDEQYF.

The sample holds many counts of this clonotype. This rearrangement joins TRBV3-1 to TRBJ1-2; weak D call: TRBD1 (5 bases). There are 13 residues in the CDR3. Germline lookup yields CDR1 LGHDT and CDR2 YNNKEL (reference sequence). V dropped 4 bases and J dropped 8 bases, with 14 bases sitting between them. The CDR3 protein is CASSRVDSEGYTF. In DNA form, the CDR3 reads TGTGCCAGCAGCCGAGTCGACAGTGAGGGCTACACCTTC.

The CDR3 spells CASSLSGGGPPYTDTQYF. In nucleotides, the CDR3 is TGTGCCAGCTCACTCAGCGGAGGGGGACCGCCTTACACAGATACGCAGTATTTT. The gene calls are TRBV18 and TRBJ2-3; the D gene could be TRBD1 or TRBD2 (6 bases each). With 4 bases removed from V and 2 bases from J, the gap between germline ends came to 22 bases. The CDR3 contains 18 residues. Per germline, CDR1 KGHSH and CDR2 LQKENI.

This clonotype appeared many times. The chain joins TRBV20-1 to TRBJ2-7; possible D gene TRBD1, 6 bases. The V end lost 1 base, the J end lost 6 bases, and 10 bases lay between the germline ends. CDR1 is DFQATT, CDR2 SNEGSKA, per germline (reference sequence). This CDR3 has 12 amino acids. CDR3 coding DNA: TGCAGTGCTAGAGGGCAGGGGCTCGAGCAGTACTTC. Translated, it gives CSARGQGLEQYF.

This chain joins TRBV20-1 and TRBJ2-3; D tentatively reads TRBD1 or TRBD2 (5 bases each). Trimming stripped 0 bases from V and 6 bases from J, with 22 bases between. This CDR3 is built from 17 residues. Germline CDR1 reads DFQATT; CDR2 reads SNEGSKA (reference sequence). In DNA form, the CDR3 reads TGCAGTGCTAGAGATCTTCCCGCCCATGAGGGGTTGGATACGCAGTATTTT. Protein: CSARDLPAHEGLDTQYF.

The chain uses TRBV27 and TRBJ2-3; D tentatively fits TRBD1 or TRBD2 (5 bases each). The germline gives CDR1 MNHEY, CDR2 SMNVEV (reference sequence). The CDR3 length is 14 residues. V lost 10 bases and J lost 1, with 15 bases in between. This chain's CDR3 is CANKGETGTDTQYF. CDR3 DNA sequence: TGTGCCAACAAAGGGGAGACTGGCACAGATACGCAGTATTTT.

The chain links TRBV20-1 to TRBJ2-7; TRBD2 agrees at 10 bases. Germline lookup yields CDR1 DFQATT and CDR2 SNEGSKA (reference sequence). This CDR3 region has 14 residues. V trimming: 3 bases; J trimming: 2 bases; junction bases outside the gene matches: 4. The DNA of the CDR3 is TGCAGTGCTAGCGCCGGGACTAGCGCCTACGAGCAGTACTTC. Residues: CSASAGTSAYEQYF.

This clonotype was recorded many times. This sequence joins TRBV7-2 and TRBJ1-1; 7 positions agree with TRBD1. Germline V gene data show CDR1 as SGHTA and CDR2 as FQGNSA. J lost 4 bases, V lost 5 bases, and 7 bases had no gene match. The length of the CDR3 is 14 residues. The CDR3 reads CASSHYRGGTEAFF. The CDR3 region has the DNA TGTGCCAGCAGCCACTACAGGGGAGGCACTGAAGCTTTCTTT.

This clonotype was detected ten times or more. This rearrangement joins TRBV7-2 to TRBJ2-3; no definite D call. The CDR3 extends over 14 amino acids. V was pared by 2 bases and J by 4 bases, with 10 bases between. CDR1 is SGHTA, CDR2 FQGNSA, per germline. In DNA, the CDR3 is TGTGCCAGCAGCTTAACGCGGCCACCAGATACGCAGTATTTT. Translating it yields CASSLTRPPDTQYF.

The table lists this clonotype with a few counts. The J gene is TRBJ2-6, the V gene TRBV5-1; D is undetermined. Trimming took off 6 bases at V and 0 bases at J, with 7 bases between the two ends. Germline V gives CDR1 SGHRS, CDR2 YFSETQ. CDR3 size: 14 residues. This chain's CDR3 is CASKGVSGANVLTF. The DNA for the CDR3 is TGCGCCAGCAAAGGCGTCTCTGGGGCCAACGTCCTGACTTTC. The whole variable domain, filled in from reference TRBV5-1 and TRBJ2-6, reads KAGVTQTPRYLIKTRGQQVTLSCSPISGHRSVSWYQQTPGQGLQFLFEYFSETQRNKGNFPGRFSGRQFSNSRSEMNVSTLELGDSALYLCASKGVSGANVLTFGAGSRLTVL.

The chain is built from TRBV20-1 and TRBJ2-1; TRBD2 matches at 11 bases. V dropped 0 bases and J dropped 0; count of bases not matched to a gene: 10. The CDR3 sequence is 19 residues long. The germline gives CDR1 DFQATT, CDR2 SNEGSKA (reference sequence). CDR3 in DNA: TGCAGTGCTAGAGACGAACTAGCGGGAGCCCGGGGCTCCTACAATGAGCAGTTCTTC. It encodes CSARDELAGARGSYNEQFF.

This clonotype showed up just a few times. This chain links TRBV6-2 or TRBV6-3 with TRBJ2-1; D is undetermined. Per the germline V gene, CDR1 is MNHEY and CDR2 is SVGEGT. Trimming shortened V by 2 bases and J by 0 bases, and 20 bases separated the two germline ends. This CDR3 spans 19 amino acids. The CDR3 is CASSYAPMELLSSYNEQFF. For the CDR3, the DNA is TGTGCCAGCAGTTACGCCCCGATGGAGCTTCTTAGCTCCTACAATGAGCAGTTCTTC.

This clonotype was seen at least ten times. The chain carries TRBV27 and TRBJ1-1; 11 nucleotides agree with TRBD1. Trimming took 5 bases from V and 6 from J; bases not matched to a gene: 11. This CDR3 has 16 amino acids. Germline values: CDR1 MNHEY, CDR2 SMNVEV (reference sequence). CDR3 amino acids: CASSIKGQGARAEAFF. CDR3 coding DNA: TGTGCCAGCAGTATAAAAGGACAGGGGGCGCGGGCTGAAGCTTTCTTT.

Notes on this clonotype: This could be a read error, since a much larger clone is one nucleotide away. V is TRBV20-1 and J is TRBJ2-5; the match to TRBD2 covers 7 bases. Germline V gives CDR1 DFQATT, CDR2 SNEGSKA (reference sequence). CDR3 length equals 13 residues. The CDR3 loop is CSARGLAAKTQYF. The CDR3 coding sequence is TGCAGTGCGAGAGGGCTAGCGGCCAAGACCCAGTACTTC.

This clonotype was found many times. This chain connects TRBV6-1 to TRBJ2-3; a weak D match, TRBD2 (6 bases). The V and J ends lost 6 bases and 2 bases respectively, with 12 bases between them. Per germline, CDR1 MNHNS and CDR2 SASEGT. The CDR3 is 14 residues long. CDR3 in amino acids: CASRRGVTTDTQYF. The CDR3 nucleotides read TGTGCCAGCAGGCGCGGGGTTACCACAGATACGCAGTATTTT.

This clonotype has only one observation. The chain joins TRBV7-3 to TRBJ2-1; D gene ambiguous. This CDR3 has 15 amino acids. From germline, CDR1 is SGHTA and CDR2 FQGTGA. Trimming left V 0 bases short and J 2 bases short, with 8 bases between. Written as DNA, the CDR3 is TGTGCCAGCAGCTTAACTCAATCAGCCTACAATGAGCAGTTCTTC. Its protein product is CASSLTQSAYNEQFF.

The sample holds many counts of this clonotype. As DNA, the CDR3 is TGCAGCGCCCGGACTAGCGGGAGTACCTACACCGGGGAGCTGTTTTTT. Amino acid sequence: CSARTSGSTYTGELFF. This chain links TRBV29-1 with TRBJ2-2; 13 bases fit TRBD2. CDR1 SQVTM and CDR2 ANQGSEA come from the germline V gene. The CDR3 totals 16 residues. The J segment lost 3 bases and the V segment lost 7 bases, leaving 8 bases of the junction unmatched.

In its sample, this clonotype was seen many times. The chain links TRBV7-9 to TRBJ2-1; D might be TRBD2 (6 bases). CDR3 length: 15 residues. V was trimmed by 0 bases and J by 7 bases, leaving 13 bases between them. Germline V gene data show CDR1 as SEHNR and CDR2 as FQNEAQ (reference sequence). CDR3 in DNA: TGTGCCAGCAGCTTAGCGGTGGAGGGTCGAAATGAGCAGTTCTTC. This encodes CASSLAVEGRNEQFF.

Only a few counts were recorded for this clonotype. This chain connects TRBV20-1 to TRBJ2-7; D gene uncertain. This CDR3 region has 15 residues. With 4 bases removed from V and 3 bases from J, the gap between germline ends came to 19 bases. Germline CDR1 is DFQATT and CDR2 is SNEGSKA (reference sequence). CDR3 protein: CSATTYGRKNYEQYF. The CDR3 nucleotides are TGCAGTGCTACTACTTATGGGCGGAAAAACTACGAGCAGTACTTC.

This clonotype was seen ten or more times. This sequence joins TRBV27 and TRBJ2-1; D unclear. The CDR3 has 16 amino acids. The V and J ends lost 2 bases and 0 bases respectively, with 11 bases between them. The germline V gene has CDR1 MNHEY and CDR2 SMNVEV (reference sequence). The CDR3 sequence is CASSLTDVSSYNEQFF. The CDR3 bases are TGTGCCAGCAGTTTAACGGACGTGAGCTCCTACAATGAGCAGTTCTTC.

This clonotype was detected many times. The CDR3 nucleotides are TGTGCCAGCAGCTCCCTCCTGACAGGGCGGACTGAAGCTTTCTTT. The encoded protein is CASSSLLTGRTEAFF. The chain joins TRBV7-8 to TRBJ1-1; 7 bases match TRBD1. CDR1 is SGHVS and CDR2 is FQNEAQ in the germline V gene. This CDR3 is built from 15 residues. V lost 4 bases and J lost 5; bases outside the gene matches: 10. Drawing the rest from reference TRBV7-8 and TRBJ1-1, the complete variable domain is GAGVSQSPRYKVAKRGQDVALRCDPISGHVSLFWYQQALGQGPEFLTYFQNEAQLDKSGLPSDRFFAERPEGSVSTLKIQRTQQEDSAVYLCASSSLLTGRTEAFFGQGTRLTVV.

This clonotype was found a few times. The chain carries TRBV28 and TRBJ2-2; a possible D gene is TRBD2 (6 bases). This CDR3 is 15 amino acids long. The germline gives CDR1 MDHEN, CDR2 SYDVKM. V was cut by 4 bases and J by 4 bases, with 13 bases left in between. The CDR3 DNA is TGTGCCAGCAGTTCCCCTAGCGCCGGCACCGGGGAGCTGTTTTTT. Its protein product is CASSSPSAGTGELFF.